Reported below is one TCR beta chain. In patients aged 18 to 65, hyperthyroidism was newly diagnosed, with duration under 2 months. PBMCs were collected from an approximately 10 ml volume of fresh peripheral blood. This record comes from a study of T cells in Graves' hyperthyroidism and ophthalmopathy. Unmatched junction bases numbered 5, after V lost 3 bases and J lost 8 bases. CDR1 and CDR2 from the germline V gene are WSHSY and SAAADI. CDR3 length: 14 residues. RNA transcripts gave rise to amplified TCR beta CDR3 regions. The TCR CDR3 first-round RT-PCR relied on the HTBI primer set. TCRdb called the multiplex PCR reads again in MiXCR, with one record for every CDR3 protein. The table records about 700,000 distinct CDR3 sequences, around 15% of them present only once.

The TCR was taken from a woman younger than 35 with Graves' hyperthyroidism. This sequence joins TRBV10-2 and TRBJ2-1; 9 bases map to TRBD2. The sample comprised blood. CDR3 in DNA: TGCGCCAGCAGTGAAGGGTTAGCGGGAGATGAGCAGTTCTTC. This encodes CASSEGLAGDEQFF.